This T cell receptor (beta chain) originates from a study of T cell changes during pregnancy in multiple sclerosis. This CDR3 is 16 amino acids long. Germline-derived CDR1 and CDR2 are SGHNT and YENEEA. V shed 5 bases and J 2 bases; nucleotides not matched to a gene: 5. Repertoires were generated with immunoSEQ multiplex PCR, while TCRdb's copy carries only in-frame clones and drops some. The sample consists of tens of thousands of clones, 91% of them appearing once. The chain combines TRBV11-3 with TRBJ2-3; 12 positions agree with TRBD2. The clonotype was recovered from a female donor in good health, enrolled as a control in a pregnancy study. Sequencing used peripheral blood, obtained after pregnancy. The CDR3, as DNA: TGTGCCAGCAGCCGCGGGACTAGCGGGCCCACAGATACGCAGTATTTT. Its translation is CASSRGTSGPTDTQYF.